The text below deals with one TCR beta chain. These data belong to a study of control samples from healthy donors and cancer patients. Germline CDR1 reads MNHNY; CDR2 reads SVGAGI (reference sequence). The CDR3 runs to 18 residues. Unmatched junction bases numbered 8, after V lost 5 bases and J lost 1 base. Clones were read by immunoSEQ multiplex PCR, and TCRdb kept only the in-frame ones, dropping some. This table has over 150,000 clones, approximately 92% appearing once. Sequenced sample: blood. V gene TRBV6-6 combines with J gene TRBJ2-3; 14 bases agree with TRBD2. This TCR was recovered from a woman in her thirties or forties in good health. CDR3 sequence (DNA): TGTGCCAGCAGTCCACACGCGGGACTAGCGGGGGGCACAGATACGCAGTATTTT. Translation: CASSPHAGLAGGTDTQYF.